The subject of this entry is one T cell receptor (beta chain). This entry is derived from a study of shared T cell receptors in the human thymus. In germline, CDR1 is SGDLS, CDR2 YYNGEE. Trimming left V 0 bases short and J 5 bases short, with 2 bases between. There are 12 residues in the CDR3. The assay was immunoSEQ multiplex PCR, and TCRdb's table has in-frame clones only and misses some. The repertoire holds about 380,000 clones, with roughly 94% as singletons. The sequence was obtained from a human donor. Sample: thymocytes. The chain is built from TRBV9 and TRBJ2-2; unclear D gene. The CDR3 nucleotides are TGTGCCAGCAGCGTAGTAACCGGGGAGCTGTTTTTT. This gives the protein CASSVVTGELFF.